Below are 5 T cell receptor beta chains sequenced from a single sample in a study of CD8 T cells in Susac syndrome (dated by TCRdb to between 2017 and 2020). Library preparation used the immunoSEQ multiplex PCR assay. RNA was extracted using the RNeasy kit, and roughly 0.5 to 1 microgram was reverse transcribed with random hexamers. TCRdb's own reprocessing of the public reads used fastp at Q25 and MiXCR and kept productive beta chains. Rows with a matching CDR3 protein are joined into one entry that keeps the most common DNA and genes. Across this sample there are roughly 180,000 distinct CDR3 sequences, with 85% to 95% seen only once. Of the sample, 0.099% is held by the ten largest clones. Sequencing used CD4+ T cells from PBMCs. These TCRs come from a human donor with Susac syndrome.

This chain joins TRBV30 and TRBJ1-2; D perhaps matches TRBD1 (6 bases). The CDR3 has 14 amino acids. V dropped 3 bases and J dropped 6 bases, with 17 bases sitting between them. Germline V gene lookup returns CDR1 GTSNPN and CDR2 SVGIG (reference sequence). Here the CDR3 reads CAWRPAGGGDGYTF. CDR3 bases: TGTGCCTGGAGGCCCGCCGGGGGCGGCGATGGCTACACCTTC.

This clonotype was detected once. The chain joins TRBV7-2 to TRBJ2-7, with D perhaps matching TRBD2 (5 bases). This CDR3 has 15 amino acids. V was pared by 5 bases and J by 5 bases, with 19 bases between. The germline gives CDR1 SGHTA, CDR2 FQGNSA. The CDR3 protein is CASSTRTGRVDEQYF. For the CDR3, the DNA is TGTGCCAGCAGCACCCGGACTGGGAGAGTGGACGAGCAGTACTTC.

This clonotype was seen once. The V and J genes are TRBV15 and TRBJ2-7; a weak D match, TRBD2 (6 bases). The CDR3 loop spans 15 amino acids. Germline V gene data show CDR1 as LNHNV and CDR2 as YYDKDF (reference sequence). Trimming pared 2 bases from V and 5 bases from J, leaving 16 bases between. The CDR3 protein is CATSRPLGGLHEQYF. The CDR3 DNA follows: TGTGCCACCAGCAGACCCCTGGGGGGACTCCACGAGCAGTACTTC. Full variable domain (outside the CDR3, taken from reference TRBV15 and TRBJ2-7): DAMVIQNPRYQVTQFGKPVTLSCSQTLNHNVMYWYQQKSSQAPKLLFHYYDKDFNNEADTPDNFQSRRPNTSFCFLDIRSPGLGDTAMYLCATSRPLGGLHEQYFGPGTRLTVT.

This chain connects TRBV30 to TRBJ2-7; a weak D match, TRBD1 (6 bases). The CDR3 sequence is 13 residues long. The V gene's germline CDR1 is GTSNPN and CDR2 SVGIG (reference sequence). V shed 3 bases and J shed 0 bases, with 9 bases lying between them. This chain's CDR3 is CAWSRGPSYEQYF. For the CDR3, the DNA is TGTGCCTGGAGCAGGGGTCCCTCCTACGAGCAGTACTTC.

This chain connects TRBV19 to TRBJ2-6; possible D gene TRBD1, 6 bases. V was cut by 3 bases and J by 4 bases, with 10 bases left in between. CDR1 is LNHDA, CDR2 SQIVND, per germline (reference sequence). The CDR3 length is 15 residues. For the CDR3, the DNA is TGTGCCAGTAGTATGGGACAAGGAGGGGCCAACGTCCTGACTTTC. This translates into CASSMGQGGANVLTF.